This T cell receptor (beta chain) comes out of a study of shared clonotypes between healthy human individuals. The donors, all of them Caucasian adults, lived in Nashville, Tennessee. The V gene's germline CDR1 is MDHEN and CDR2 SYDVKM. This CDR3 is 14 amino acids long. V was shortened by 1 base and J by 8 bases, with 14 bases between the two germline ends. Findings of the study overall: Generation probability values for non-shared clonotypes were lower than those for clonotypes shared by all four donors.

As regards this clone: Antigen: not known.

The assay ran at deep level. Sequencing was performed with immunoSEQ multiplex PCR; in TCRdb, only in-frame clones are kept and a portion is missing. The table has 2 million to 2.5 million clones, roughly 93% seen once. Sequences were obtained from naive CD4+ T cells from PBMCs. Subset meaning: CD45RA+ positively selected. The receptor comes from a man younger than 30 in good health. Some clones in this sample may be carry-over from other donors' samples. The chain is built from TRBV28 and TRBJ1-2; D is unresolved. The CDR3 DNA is TGTGCCAGCAGTTTATTTTCCCTAATTGGCGGCTACACCTTC. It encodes CASSLFSLIGGYTF.